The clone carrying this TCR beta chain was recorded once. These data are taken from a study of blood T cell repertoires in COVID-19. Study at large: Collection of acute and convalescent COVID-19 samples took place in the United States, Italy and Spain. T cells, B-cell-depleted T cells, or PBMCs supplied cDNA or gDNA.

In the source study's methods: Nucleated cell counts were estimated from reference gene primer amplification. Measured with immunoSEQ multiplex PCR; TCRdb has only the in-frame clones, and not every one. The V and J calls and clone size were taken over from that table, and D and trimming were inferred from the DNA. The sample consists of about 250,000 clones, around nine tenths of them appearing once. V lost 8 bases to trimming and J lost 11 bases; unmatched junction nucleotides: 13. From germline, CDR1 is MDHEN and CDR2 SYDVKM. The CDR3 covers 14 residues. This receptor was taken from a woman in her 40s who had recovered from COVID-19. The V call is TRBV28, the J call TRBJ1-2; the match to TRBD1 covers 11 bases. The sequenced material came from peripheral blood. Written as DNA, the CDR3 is TGTGCCAGCGGCTGGGTTTGGGACAGGGGGTTATACACCTTC. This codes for CASGWVWDRGLYTF.